This T cell receptor beta chain derives from a study of cytomegalovirus exposure and HLA in healthy donors. Study-level points and caveats: Cytomegalovirus-associated TCR beta chains were listed, numbering approximately 150. In vitro, a few CMV-associated chains proved specific for CMV antigens. The classifier, whose performance was assessed in both the original and validation cohorts, reportedly diagnosed cytomegalovirus status with high specificity and sensitivity.

Losses at the gene ends were 2 bases for V and 4 bases for J; bases not matched to a gene: 3. CDR3 length: 16 residues. Germline loops: CDR1 SNHLY, CDR2 FYNNEI. With respect to this clone: The target antigen is unknown.

TCRdb's table, derived via immunoSEQ multiplex PCR, lists solely in-frame clones and lacks some. The sample holds about 55,000 clones; more than 80% are singletons and the top ten take 3%. The source of this sequence is a man aged 18 to 30 in good health and CMV-seronegative. What was sequenced was PBMCs. This chain links TRBV2 with TRBJ2-5; TRBD2 agrees at 14 bases. This CDR3 reads CASSESTSGRVETQYF. The CDR3 bases are TGTGCCAGCAGTGAATCGACTAGCGGGAGGGTAGAGACCCAGTACTTC.